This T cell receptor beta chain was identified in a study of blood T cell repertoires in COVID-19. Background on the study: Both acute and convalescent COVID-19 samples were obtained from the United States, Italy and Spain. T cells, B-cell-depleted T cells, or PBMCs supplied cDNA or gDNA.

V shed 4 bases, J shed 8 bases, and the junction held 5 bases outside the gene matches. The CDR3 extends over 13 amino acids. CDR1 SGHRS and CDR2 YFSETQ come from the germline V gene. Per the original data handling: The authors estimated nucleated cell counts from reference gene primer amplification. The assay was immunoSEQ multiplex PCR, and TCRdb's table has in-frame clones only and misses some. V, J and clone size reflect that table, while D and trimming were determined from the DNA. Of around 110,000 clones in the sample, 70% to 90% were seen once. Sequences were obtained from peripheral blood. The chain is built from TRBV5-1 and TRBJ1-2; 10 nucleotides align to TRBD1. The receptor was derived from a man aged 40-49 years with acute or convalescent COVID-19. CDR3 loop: CASSHGTGEGYTF. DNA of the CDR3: TGCGCCAGCAGCCACGGGACAGGGGAGGGCTACACCTTC.